The clone carrying this T cell receptor (beta chain) has at least ten counts. The CDR3 totals 12 residues. The germline V gene encodes CDR1 DFQATT and CDR2 SNEGSKA (reference sequence). V was clipped by 3 bases and J by 2 bases, with 7 bases between them. These data belong to a study of T-cell reconstitution after alpha-beta-depleted transplantation in children. The TCRbeta library was prepared with unique molecular identifiers. TCRdb called the PCR reads again in MiXCR, with one record for every CDR3 protein. Of around 680,000 distinct CDR3 sequences detected, 15% to 20% appear once; the ten largest clones hold about 1.1%.

The sequence was obtained from a human donor who donated a stem cell graft to a child with acute myeloid leukemia. The chain carries TRBV20-1 and TRBJ2-5; no reliable D call. This specimen consisted of PBMCs from the stem cell graft donor, obtained from the stem cell graft. CDR3 region: CSARLGQETQYF. The CDR3 DNA is TGCAGTGCTAGGTTGGGGCAAGAGACCCAGTACTTC.